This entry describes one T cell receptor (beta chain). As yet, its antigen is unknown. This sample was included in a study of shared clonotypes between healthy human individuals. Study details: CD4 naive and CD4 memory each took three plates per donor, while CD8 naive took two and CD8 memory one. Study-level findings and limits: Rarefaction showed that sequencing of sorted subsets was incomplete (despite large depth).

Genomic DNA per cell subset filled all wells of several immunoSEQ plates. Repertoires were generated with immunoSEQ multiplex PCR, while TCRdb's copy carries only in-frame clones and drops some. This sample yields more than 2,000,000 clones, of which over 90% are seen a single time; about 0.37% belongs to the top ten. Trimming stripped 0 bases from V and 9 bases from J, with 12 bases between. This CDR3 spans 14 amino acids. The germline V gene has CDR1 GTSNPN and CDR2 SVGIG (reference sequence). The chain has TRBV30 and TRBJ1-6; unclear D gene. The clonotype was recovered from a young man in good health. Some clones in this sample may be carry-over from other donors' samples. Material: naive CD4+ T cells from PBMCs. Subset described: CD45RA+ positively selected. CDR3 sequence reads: CAWSVLTPGSPLHF. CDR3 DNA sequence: TGTGCCTGGAGTGTACTCACCCCCGGTTCACCCCTCCACTTT.